The clone carrying this T cell receptor beta chain was seen more than once but under ten times. Its target is not known. The Oncomine TCR Beta short-read assay was what sequenced the DNA obtained from cultured CD4+ T cells. One entry per CDR3 protein results from TCRdb running MiXCR on the PCR reads. The sample lists 12,000 or so distinct CDR3 sequences; 40% to 50% were seen once. The data derive from a study of vaccination and CD4 T cells after COVID-19. Treatment: approximately 11-day PBMC culture with coronavirus spike peptide pools or control peptides (ViraFEST assay). The germline V and J ends were trimmed by 4 bases and 5 bases, with 12 bases remaining between them. The germline V gene has CDR1 MNHEY and CDR2 SVGEGT. This CDR3 contains 14 residues.

This chain connects TRBV6-2 or TRBV6-3 to TRBJ2-1; either TRBD1 or TRBD2 may fit D (6 bases each). The TCR originated in a human donor who had recovered from COVID-19. Sequencing was done on a sample of CD4+ T cells from blood, cultured in vitro. The CDR3 spells CASSSGGGNNEQFF. The CDR3 nucleotides read TGTGCCAGCAGTTCTGGGGGCGGGAACAATGAGCAGTTCTTC.